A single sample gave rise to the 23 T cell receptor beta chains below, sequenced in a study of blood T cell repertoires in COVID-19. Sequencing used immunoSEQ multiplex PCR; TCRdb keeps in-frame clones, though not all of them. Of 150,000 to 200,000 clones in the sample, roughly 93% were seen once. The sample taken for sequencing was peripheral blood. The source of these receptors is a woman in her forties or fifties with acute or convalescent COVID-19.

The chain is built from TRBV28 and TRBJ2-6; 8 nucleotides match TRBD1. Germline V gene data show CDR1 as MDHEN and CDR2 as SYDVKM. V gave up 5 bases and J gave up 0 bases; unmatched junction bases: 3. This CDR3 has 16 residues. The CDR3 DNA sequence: TGTGCCAGCAGTAGGACAGGGTACTCTGGGGCCAACGTCCTGACTTTC. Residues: CASSRTGYSGANVLTF.

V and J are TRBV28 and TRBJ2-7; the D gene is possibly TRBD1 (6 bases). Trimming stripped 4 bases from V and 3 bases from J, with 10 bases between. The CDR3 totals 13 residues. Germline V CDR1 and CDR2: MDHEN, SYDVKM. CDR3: CASSSTGYYEQYF. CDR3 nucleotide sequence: TGTGCCAGCAGTTCGACAGGATACTACGAGCAGTACTTC.

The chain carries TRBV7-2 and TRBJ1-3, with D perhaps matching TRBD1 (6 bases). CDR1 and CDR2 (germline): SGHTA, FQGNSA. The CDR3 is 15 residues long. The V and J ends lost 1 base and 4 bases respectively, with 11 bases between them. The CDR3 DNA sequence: TGTGCCAGCAGCTTAGTACAGGGAGCGGGAAACACCATATATTTT. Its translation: CASSLVQGAGNTIYF.

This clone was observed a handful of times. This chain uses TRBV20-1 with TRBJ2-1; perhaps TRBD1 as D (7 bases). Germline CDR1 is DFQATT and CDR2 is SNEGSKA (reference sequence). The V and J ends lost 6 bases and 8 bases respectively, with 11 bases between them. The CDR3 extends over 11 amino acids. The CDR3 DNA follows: TGCAGTGCCTCAGGGGGGCATGAGCAGTTCTTC. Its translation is CSASGGHEQFF.

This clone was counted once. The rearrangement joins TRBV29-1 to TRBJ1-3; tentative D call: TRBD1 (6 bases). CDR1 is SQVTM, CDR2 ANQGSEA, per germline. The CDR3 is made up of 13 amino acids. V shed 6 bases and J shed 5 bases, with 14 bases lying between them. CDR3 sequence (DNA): TGCAGCGTCAAGCTAGGGGGAAGAAACACCATATATTTT. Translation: CSVKLGGRNTIYF. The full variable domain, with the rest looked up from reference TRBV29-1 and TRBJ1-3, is SAVISQKPSRDICQRGTSLTIQCQVDSQVTMMFWYRQQPGQSLTLIATANQGSEATYESGFVIDKFPISRPNLTFSTLTVSNMSPEDSSIYLCSVKLGGRNTIYFGEGSWLTVV.

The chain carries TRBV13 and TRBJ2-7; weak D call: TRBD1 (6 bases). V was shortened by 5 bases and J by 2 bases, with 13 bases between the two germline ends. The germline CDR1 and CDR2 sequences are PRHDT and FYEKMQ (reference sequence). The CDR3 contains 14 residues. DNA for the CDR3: TGTGCCAGCAGCCTACGGACAGTCGCCTACGAGCAGTACTTC. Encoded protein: CASSLRTVAYEQYF.

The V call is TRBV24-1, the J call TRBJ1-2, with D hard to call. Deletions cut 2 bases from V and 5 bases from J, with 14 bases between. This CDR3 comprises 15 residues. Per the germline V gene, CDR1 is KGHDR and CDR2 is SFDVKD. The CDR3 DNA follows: TGTGCCACCAGTGATTCGAGAGGGTCTTGGTATGGCTACACCTTC. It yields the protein CATSDSRGSWYGYTF.

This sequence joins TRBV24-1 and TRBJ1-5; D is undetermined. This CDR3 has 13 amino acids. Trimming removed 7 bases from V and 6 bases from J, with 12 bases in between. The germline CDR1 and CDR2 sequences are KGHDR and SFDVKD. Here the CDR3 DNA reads TGTGCCACCAGGTCAGGAATGGGTCAGCCCCAGCATTTT. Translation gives CATRSGMGQPQHF.

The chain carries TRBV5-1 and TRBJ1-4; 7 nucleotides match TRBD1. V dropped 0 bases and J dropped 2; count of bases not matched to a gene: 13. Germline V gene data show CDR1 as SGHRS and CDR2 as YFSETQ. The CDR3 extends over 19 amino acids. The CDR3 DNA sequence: TGCGCCAGCAGCTTGGATTTGTGGGGCGGAGGGGGCACTAATGAAAAACTGTTTTTT. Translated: CASSLDLWGGGGTNEKLFF.

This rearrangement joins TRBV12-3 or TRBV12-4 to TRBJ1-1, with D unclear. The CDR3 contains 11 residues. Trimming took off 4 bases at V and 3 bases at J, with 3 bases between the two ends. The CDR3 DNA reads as TGTGCCAGCAGTTCCGACACTGAAGCTTTCTTT. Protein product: CASSSDTEAFF.

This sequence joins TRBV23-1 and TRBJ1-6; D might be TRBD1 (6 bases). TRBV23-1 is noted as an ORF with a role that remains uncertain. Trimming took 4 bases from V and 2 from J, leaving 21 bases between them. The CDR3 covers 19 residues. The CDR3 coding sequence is TGCGCCAGCAGTCTATCCCGCAGGGGTTTGGGTCCCTATAATTCACCCCTCCACTTT. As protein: CASSLSRRGLGPYNSPLHF.

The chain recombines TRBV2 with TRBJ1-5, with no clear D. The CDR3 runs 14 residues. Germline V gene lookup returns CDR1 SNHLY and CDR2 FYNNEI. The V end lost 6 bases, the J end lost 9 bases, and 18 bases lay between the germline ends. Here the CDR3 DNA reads TGTGCCAGCAGGGTCGACGTGGACTCCTCGCCCCAGCATTTT. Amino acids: CASRVDVDSSPQHF.

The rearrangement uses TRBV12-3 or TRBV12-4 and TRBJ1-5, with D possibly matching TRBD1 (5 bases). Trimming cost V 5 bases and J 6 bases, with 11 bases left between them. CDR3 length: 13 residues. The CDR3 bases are TGTGCCAGCAGTCCGGCGGACACTCAGCCCCAGCATTTT. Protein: CASSPADTQPQHF.

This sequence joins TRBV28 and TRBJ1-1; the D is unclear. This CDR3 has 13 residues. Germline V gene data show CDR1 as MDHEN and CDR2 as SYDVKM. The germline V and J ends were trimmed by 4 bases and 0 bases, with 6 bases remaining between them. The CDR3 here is CASSSRMNTEAFF. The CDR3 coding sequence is TGTGCCAGCAGTTCGCGTATGAACACTGAAGCTTTCTTT.

CDR3 loop: CSVGGNPNYGYTF. The CDR3 coding sequence is TGCAGCGTGGGGGGAAACCCTAACTATGGCTACACCTTC. V is TRBV29-1 and J is TRBJ1-2; D is perhaps TRBD1 (5 bases). Germline CDR1 reads SQVTM; CDR2 reads ANQGSEA. Trimming stripped 6 bases from V and 0 bases from J, with 11 bases between. This CDR3 contains 13 residues.

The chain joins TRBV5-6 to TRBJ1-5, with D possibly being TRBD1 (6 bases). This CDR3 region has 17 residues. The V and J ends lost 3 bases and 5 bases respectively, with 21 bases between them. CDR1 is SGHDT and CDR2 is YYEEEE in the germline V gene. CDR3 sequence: CASSSRDKIQSHQPQHF. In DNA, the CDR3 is TGTGCCAGCAGCTCCCGGGACAAAATACAGAGCCATCAGCCCCAGCATTTT.

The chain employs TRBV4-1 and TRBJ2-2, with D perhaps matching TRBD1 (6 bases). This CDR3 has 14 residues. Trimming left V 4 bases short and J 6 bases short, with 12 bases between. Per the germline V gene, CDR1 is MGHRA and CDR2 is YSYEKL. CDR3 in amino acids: CASSPTQGAGELFF. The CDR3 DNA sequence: TGCGCCAGCAGCCCCACACAGGGTGCCGGGGAGCTGTTTTTT.

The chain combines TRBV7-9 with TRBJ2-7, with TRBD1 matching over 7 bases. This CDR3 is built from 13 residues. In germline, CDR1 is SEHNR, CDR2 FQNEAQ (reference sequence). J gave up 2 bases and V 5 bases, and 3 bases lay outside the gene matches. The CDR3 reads CASSTGQTYEQYF. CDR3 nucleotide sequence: TGTGCCAGCAGCACGGGACAGACCTACGAGCAGTACTTC.

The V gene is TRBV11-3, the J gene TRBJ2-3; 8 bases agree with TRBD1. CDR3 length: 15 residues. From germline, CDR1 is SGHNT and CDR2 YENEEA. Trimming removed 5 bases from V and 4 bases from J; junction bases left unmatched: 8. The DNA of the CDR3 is TGTGCCAGCAGCCCCAGGGGGCGCGGGGCAGATACGCAGTATTTT. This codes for CASSPRGRGADTQYF.

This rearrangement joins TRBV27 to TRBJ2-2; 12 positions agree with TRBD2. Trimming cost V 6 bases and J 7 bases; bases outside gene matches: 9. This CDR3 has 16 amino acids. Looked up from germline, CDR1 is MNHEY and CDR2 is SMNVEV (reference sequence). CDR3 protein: CASRQGLAGESGELFF. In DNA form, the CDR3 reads TGTGCCAGCAGGCAGGGACTAGCGGGCGAGAGCGGGGAGCTGTTTTTT.

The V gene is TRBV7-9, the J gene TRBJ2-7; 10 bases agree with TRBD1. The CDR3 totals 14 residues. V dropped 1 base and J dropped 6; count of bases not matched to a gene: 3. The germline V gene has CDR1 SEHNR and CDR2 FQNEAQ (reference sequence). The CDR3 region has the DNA TGTGCCAGCAGCTTAGGACAGGGGGCATCCGAGCAGTACTTC. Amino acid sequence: CASSLGQGASEQYF.

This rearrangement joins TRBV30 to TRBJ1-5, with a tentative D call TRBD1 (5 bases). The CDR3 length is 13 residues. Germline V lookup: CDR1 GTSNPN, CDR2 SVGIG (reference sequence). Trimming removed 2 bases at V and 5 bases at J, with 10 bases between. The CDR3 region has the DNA TGTGCCTGGAGTTTCCGGGGGGATCAGCCCCAGCATTTT. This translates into CAWSFRGDQPQHF.

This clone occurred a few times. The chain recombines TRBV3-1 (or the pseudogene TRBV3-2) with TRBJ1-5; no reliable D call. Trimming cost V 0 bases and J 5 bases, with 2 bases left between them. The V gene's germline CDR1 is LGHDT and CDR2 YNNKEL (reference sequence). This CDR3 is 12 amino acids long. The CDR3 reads CASSQDDQPQHF. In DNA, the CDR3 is TGTGCCAGCAGCCAAGACGATCAGCCCCAGCATTTT.